The text below deals with one TCR beta chain. Its antigen remains unknown. The sample originates from a study of cytomegalovirus exposure and HLA in healthy donors. Trimming shortened V by 4 bases and J by 6 bases, and 10 bases separated the two germline ends. The V gene's germline CDR1 is MNHNS and CDR2 SASEGT. The CDR3 contains 14 residues. Amplification used 60 Vbeta primers and 13 Jbeta primers. How the authors handled the data: A later analysis tallied approximately 87 million unique TCR beta chains, around 11 million of them shared. Measured with immunoSEQ multiplex PCR; TCRdb has only the in-frame clones, and not every one. V, J and clone size reflect that table, while D and trimming were determined from the DNA. The sample has roughly 170,000 clones, about 79% seen once. Whole-study results and caveats: Likely technical artifact: a cluster of highly shared sequence variants.

V and J are TRBV6-1 and TRBJ1-6; a possible D gene is TRBD1 (5 bases). The sample consisted of PBMCs. This TCR was sampled from a girl aged 2-9 years in good health and CMV-seropositive. As DNA, the CDR3 is TGTGCCAGCAGTGTATGGCAGGGTAATTCACCCCTCCACTTT. Protein sequence: CASSVWQGNSPLHF.